The 17 T cell receptor beta chains reported below all come from one sample, sequenced in a study of cytomegalovirus exposure and HLA in healthy donors. Amplification used 60 Vbeta primers and 13 Jbeta primers. Measured with immunoSEQ multiplex PCR; TCRdb has only the in-frame clones, and not every one. The top ten hold 5.5% to 6% of the sample, which has some 90,000 clones, around three fifths seen once. The sequencing input was PBMCs. These receptors all stem from a boy younger than 18 in good health and CMV-seropositive.

This chain uses TRBV15 with TRBJ1-1; TRBD1 is a possible D gene (6 bases). Trimming stripped 9 bases from V and 0 bases from J, with 14 bases between. The length of the CDR3 is 14 residues. From germline, CDR1 is LNHNV and CDR2 YYDKDF (reference sequence). The CDR3 bases are TGTGCCACGGGGACAAGGGGGATGAACACTGAAGCTTTCTTT. This sequence encodes CATGTRGMNTEAFF.

The genes are TRBV19 and TRBJ2-7; possibly TRBD1 for D (6 bases). Germline V lookup: CDR1 LNHDA, CDR2 SQIVND (reference sequence). V dropped 1 base and J dropped 3 bases, with 13 bases sitting between them. The CDR3 extends over 15 amino acids. This CDR3 is CASSIAVRGLYEQYF. The CDR3 DNA is TGTGCCAGTAGTATAGCCGTCAGGGGCCTCTACGAGCAGTACTTC.

This clone has only one observation. The chain uses TRBV7-6 and TRBJ2-7, with D perhaps TRBD1 (7 bases). V gave up 5 bases and J gave up 3 bases, with 11 bases separating them. This CDR3 comprises 13 residues. In germline, CDR1 is SGHVS, CDR2 FNYEAQ. The CDR3 DNA follows: TGTGCCAGCAGCGCGGGGACAGACTACGAGCAGTACTTC. Protein sequence: CASSAGTDYEQYF.

The chain couples TRBV27 to TRBJ2-7; TRBD2 agrees at 10 bases. Germline V gene data show CDR1 as MNHEY and CDR2 as SMNVEV (reference sequence). J was trimmed by 2 bases and V by 2 bases; bases with no gene match: 0. The CDR3 has 14 amino acids. The CDR3 nucleotides read TGTGCCAGCAGTTTAAGCGGGAGGGCCTACGAGCAGTACTTC. Residues: CASSLSGRAYEQYF.

A few counts support this clone. This rearrangement joins TRBV6-1 to TRBJ2-7, with 7 bases identical to TRBD1. This CDR3 has 13 residues. Germline V CDR1 and CDR2: MNHNS, SASEGT. Trimming took 6 bases from V and 2 from J; bases not matched to a gene: 4. The CDR3 region is CASSRDSTYEQYF. CDR3 nucleotide sequence: TGTGCCAGCAGCAGGGACAGTACCTACGAGCAGTACTTC.

In its sample, this clone was seen a few times. This chain uses TRBV4-3 with TRBJ1-5; no clear D gene. Per germline, CDR1 LGHNA and CDR2 YSLEER. The length of the CDR3 is 16 residues. The V end was cut by 0 bases, the J end by 7 bases, with 16 bases between. The CDR3 protein is CASSQDPDSRLQPQHF. CDR3 bases: TGCGCCAGCAGCCAAGATCCGGACTCTCGGCTCCAGCCCCAGCATTTT.

This chain connects TRBV7-2 to TRBJ2-7; D gene uncertain. The ends were cut back, 7 bases at V and 3 bases at J, with 13 bases in the middle. The V gene's germline CDR1 is SGHTA and CDR2 FQGNSA. The CDR3 totals 13 residues. The CDR3 protein is CASTFPSGYEQYF. As DNA, the CDR3 is TGTGCCAGCACCTTCCCGTCCGGCTACGAGCAGTACTTC.

The V gene is TRBV30, the J gene TRBJ1-6; D call uncertain. CDR1 and CDR2 from the germline V gene are GTSNPN and SVGIG (reference sequence). This CDR3 spans 15 amino acids. Trimming stripped 5 bases from V and 7 bases from J, with 18 bases between. The CDR3 DNA reads TGTGCCTGGGCCCGTAGGGCCCGGGGAAATTCACCCCTCCACTTT. Translation: CAWARRARGNSPLHF.

The chain links TRBV6-1 to TRBJ1-1; TRBD1 might be the D (5 bases). V was shortened by 1 base and J by 4 bases, with 10 bases between the two germline ends. Germline CDR1 MNHNS, CDR2 SASEGT. The CDR3 spans 14 residues. The CDR3 spells CASSEGWGGTEAFF. The CDR3 DNA sequence: TGTGCCAGCAGTGAAGGATGGGGCGGCACTGAAGCTTTCTTT.

This clone has a handful of counts. The rearrangement joins TRBV2 to TRBJ2-1; 8 nucleotides agree with TRBD2. The V gene's germline CDR1 is SNHLY and CDR2 FYNNEI. Trimming cost V 4 bases and J 3 bases; bases outside gene matches: 5. This CDR3 region has 15 residues. Here the CDR3 DNA reads TGTGCCAGCAGTGTCTCCGGGACTAGCTACAATGAGCAGTTCTTC. Amino acid sequence: CASSVSGTSYNEQFF.

About this clone: At one end, the junction sequence differs from germline, possibly due to a read error. This chain joins TRBV7-9 and TRBJ1-1; D not resolved. The CDR3 contains 14 residues. The germline V gene has CDR1 SEHNR and CDR2 FQNEAQ (reference sequence). The CDR3 nucleotides read TGTTCCAGCAGCTTCGGGGTTAGGGTCACTGAAGCTTTCTTT. It yields the protein CSSSFGVRVTEAFF.

This clone was detected only once. The chain recombines TRBV18 with TRBJ2-2; D possibly corresponds to TRBD1 (6 bases). Trimming stripped 3 bases from V and 6 bases from J, with 17 bases between. The CDR3 is made up of 16 amino acids. Germline loops: CDR1 KGHSH, CDR2 LQKENI. CDR3 sequence reads: CASSPSTGYRAGELFF. The CDR3 bases are TGTGCCAGCTCACCCTCGACAGGCTATAGGGCCGGGGAGCTGTTTTTT.

CDR3 in DNA: TGTGCCAGCAGCCCCTGGGAGAAGGACGAGCAGTACTTC. It encodes CASSPWEKDEQYF. This sequence joins TRBV9 and TRBJ2-7; perhaps TRBD2 as D (5 bases). From germline, CDR1 is SGDLS and CDR2 YYNGEE. The length of the CDR3 is 13 residues. V was clipped by 4 bases and J by 5 bases, with 13 bases between them.

The chain recombines TRBV6-4 with TRBJ1-4; D call uncertain. CDR3 length: 13 amino acids. V was pared by 4 bases and J by 4 bases, with 7 bases between. Per the germline V gene, CDR1 is MRHNA and CDR2 is SNTAGT. The CDR3 is CASSAQINEKLFF. The CDR3 bases are TGTGCCAGCAGTGCCCAGATTAATGAAAAACTGTTTTTT.

This rearrangement joins TRBV29-1 to TRBJ2-2; D not certain. Trimming cost V 1 base and J 3 bases, with 3 bases left between them. In germline, CDR1 is SQVTM, CDR2 ANQGSEA. The CDR3 spans 12 residues. In DNA, the CDR3 is TGCAGCGTTGAAGCCGACACCGGGGAGCTGTTTTTT. Its protein product is CSVEADTGELFF.

The chain uses TRBV12-5 and TRBJ2-7; possibly TRBD1 for D (6 bases). The CDR3 is 13 residues long. CDR1 is LGHNT, CDR2 FRNRAP, per germline. Trimming took off 8 bases at V and 3 bases at J, with 14 bases between the two ends. For the CDR3, the DNA is TGTGCTAGTCAGGGGTCGGGGTTCTACGAGCAGTACTTC. Amino acid sequence: CASQGSGFYEQYF.

The chain recombines TRBV4-2 with TRBJ2-3; D may be TRBD2 (6 bases). Between the trimmed V and J ends, which lost 0 bases and 8 bases, there was a span of 15 bases. Germline V lookup: CDR1 LGHNA, CDR2 YNFKEQ. This CDR3 region has 15 residues. CDR3 sequence: CASSQDQVRESTQYF. CDR3 nucleotides: TGTGCCAGCAGCCAAGATCAAGTTCGGGAGAGTACGCAGTATTTT.